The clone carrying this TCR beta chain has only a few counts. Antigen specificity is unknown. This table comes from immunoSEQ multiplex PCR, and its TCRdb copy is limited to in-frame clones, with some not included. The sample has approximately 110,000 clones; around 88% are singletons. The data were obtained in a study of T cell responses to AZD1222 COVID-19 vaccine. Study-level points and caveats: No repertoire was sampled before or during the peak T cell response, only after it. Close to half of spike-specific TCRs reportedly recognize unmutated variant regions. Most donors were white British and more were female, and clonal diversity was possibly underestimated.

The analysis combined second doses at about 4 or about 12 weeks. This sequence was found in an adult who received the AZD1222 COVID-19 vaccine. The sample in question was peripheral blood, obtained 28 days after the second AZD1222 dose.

CDR3 loop: CATSDHRSGEQYF. The CDR3 nucleotides are TGTGCCACCAGTGACCATAGATCGGGGGAGCAGTACTTC. The chain is built from TRBV24-1 and TRBJ2-7, with TRBD2 as a possible D gene (5 bases). Trimming cost V 4 bases and J 7 bases, with 13 bases left between them. In germline, CDR1 is KGHDR, CDR2 SFDVKD. The CDR3 runs to 13 residues.